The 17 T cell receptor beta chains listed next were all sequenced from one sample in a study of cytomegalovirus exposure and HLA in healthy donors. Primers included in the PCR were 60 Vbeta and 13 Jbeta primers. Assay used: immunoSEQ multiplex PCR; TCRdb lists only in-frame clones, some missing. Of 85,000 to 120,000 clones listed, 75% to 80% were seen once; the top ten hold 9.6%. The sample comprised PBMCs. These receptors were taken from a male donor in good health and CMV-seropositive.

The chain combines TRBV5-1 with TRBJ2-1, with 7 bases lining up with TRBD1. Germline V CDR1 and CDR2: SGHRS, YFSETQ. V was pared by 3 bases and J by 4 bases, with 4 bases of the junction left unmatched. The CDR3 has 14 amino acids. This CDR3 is CASSSGQSYNEQFF. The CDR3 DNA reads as TGCGCCAGCAGCTCGGGACAGTCATACAATGAGCAGTTCTTC.

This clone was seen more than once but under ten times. This chain's CDR3 is CASSRDRYEQYF. CDR3 DNA: TGTGCCAGCAGTCGAGATCGTTACGAGCAGTACTTC. The J gene is TRBJ2-7, the V gene TRBV5-6; D gene uncertain. The CDR3 covers 12 residues. Germline V lookup: CDR1 SGHDT, CDR2 YYEEEE. V lost 5 bases, J lost 4 bases, and 10 bases lay in between.

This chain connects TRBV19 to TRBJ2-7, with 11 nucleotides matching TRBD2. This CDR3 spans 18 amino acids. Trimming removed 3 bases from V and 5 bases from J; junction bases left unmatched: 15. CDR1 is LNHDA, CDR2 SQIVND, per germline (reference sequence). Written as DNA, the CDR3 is TGTGCCAGTAGTATCGTAGCGGGAGGGCCGGCGGGGAAGCACGAGCAGTACTTC. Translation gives CASSIVAGGPAGKHEQYF.

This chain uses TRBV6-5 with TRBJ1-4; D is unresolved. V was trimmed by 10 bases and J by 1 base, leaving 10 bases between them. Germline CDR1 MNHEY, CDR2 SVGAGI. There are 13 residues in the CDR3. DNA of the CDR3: TGTGCCACCCAGGACTTAACTAATGAAAAACTGTTTTTT. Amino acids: CATQDLTNEKLFF.

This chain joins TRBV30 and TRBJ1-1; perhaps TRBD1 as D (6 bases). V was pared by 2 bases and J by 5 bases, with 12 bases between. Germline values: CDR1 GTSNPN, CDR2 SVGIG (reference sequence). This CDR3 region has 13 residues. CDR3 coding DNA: TGTGCCTGGAGTCCAACAGGGTGGACTGAAGCTTTCTTT. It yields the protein CAWSPTGWTEAFF.

Here the CDR3 DNA reads TGTGCCAGCTTACTAGCGGGAGGGAGCTCCTACAATGAGCAGTTCTTC. Translated: CASLLAGGSSYNEQFF. This rearrangement joins TRBV28 to TRBJ2-1; 13 bases are shared with TRBD2. CDR1 and CDR2 from the germline V gene are MDHEN and SYDVKM. V lost 8 bases to trimming and J lost 0 bases; unmatched junction nucleotides: 4. The CDR3 runs 16 residues.

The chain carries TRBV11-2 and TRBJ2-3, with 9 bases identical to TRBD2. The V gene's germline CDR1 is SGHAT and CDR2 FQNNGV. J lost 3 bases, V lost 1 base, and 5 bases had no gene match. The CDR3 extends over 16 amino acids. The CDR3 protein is CASSLVLREGTDTQYF. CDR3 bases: TGTGCCAGCAGCTTAGTTCTGCGGGAGGGGACAGATACGCAGTATTTT.

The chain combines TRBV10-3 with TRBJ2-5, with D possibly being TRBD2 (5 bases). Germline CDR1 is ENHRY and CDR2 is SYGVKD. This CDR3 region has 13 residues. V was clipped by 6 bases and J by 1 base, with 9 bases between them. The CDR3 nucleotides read TGTGCCATCAGCCGGACTTCCCAAGAGACCCAGTACTTC. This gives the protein CAISRTSQETQYF.

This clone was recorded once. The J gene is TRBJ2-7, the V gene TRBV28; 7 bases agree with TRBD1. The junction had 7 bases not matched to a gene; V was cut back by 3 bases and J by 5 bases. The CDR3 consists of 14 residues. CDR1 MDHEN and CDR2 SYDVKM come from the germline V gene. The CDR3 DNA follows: TGTGCCAGCAGTTTTCGAGCCAGGGGGAACGAGCAGTACTTC. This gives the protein CASSFRARGNEQYF.

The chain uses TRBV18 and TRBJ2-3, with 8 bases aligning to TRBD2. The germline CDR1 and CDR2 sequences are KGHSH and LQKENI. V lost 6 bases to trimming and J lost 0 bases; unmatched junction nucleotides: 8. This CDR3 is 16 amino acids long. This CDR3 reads CASSHKAGASTDTQYF. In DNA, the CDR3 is TGTGCCAGCTCTCACAAAGCGGGAGCTAGCACAGATACGCAGTATTTT. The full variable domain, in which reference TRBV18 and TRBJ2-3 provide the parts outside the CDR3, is NAGVMQNPRHLVRRRGQEARLRCSPMKGHSHVYWYRQLPEEGLKFMVYLQKENIIDESGMPKERFSAEFPKEGPSILRIQQVVRGDSAAYFCASSHKAGASTDTQYFGPGTRLTVL.

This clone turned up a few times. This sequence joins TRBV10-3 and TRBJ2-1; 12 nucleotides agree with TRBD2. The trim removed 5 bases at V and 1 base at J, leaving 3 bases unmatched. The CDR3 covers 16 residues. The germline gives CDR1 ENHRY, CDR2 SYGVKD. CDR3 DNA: TGTGCCATCAGTAAAGGACTAGCGGGGTCCTACAATGAGCAGTTCTTC. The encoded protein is CAISKGLAGSYNEQFF.

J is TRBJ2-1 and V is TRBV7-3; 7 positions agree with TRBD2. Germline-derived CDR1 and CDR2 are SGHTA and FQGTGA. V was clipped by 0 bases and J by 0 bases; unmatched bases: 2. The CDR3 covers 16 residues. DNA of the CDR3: TGTGCCAGCAGCTTAACAGCGGGAAACTCCTACAATGAGCAGTTCTTC. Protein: CASSLTAGNSYNEQFF.

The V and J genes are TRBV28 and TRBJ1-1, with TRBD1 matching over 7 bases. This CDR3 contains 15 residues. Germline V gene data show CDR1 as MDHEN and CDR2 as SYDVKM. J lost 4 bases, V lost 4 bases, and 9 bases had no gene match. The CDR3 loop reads CASSSYRGGSTEAFF. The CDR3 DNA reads TGTGCCAGCAGTTCCTACAGGGGTGGGAGCACTGAAGCTTTCTTT.

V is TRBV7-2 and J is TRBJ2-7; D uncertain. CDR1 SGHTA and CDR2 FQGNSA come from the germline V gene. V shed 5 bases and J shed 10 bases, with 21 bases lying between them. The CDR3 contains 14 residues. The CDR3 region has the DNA TGTGCCAGCAGCCCGAGAGGTACTGTGGCAGCCCAGTACTTC. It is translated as CASSPRGTVAAQYF.

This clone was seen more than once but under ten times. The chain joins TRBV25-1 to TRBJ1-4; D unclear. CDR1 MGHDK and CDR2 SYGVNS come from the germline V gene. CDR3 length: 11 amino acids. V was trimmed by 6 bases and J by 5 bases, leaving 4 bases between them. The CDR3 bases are TGTGCCAGCAGCAGAAATGAAAAACTGTTTTTT. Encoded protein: CASSRNEKLFF.

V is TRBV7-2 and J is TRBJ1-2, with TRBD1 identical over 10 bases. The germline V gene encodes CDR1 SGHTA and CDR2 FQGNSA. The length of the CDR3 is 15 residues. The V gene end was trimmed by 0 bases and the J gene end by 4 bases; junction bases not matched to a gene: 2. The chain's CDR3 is CASSLAGQGSYGYTF. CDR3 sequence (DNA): TGTGCCAGCAGCTTAGCGGGACAGGGGAGCTATGGCTACACCTTC.

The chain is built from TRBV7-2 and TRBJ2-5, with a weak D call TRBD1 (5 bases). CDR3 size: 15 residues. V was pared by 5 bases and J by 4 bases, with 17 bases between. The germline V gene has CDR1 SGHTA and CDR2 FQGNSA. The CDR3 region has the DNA TGTGCCAGCAGCCAAATCCAGGGATGGGGAGAGACCCAGTACTTC. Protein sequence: CASSQIQGWGETQYF.